This is a list of T cell receptor beta chains from one sample in a study of T cell responses to AZD1222 COVID-19 vaccine. The method was immunoSEQ multiplex PCR; TCRdb's version includes in-frame clones alone and lacks a portion of them. This sample has roughly 180,000 clones; approximately 94% occur once, and the top ten carry about 9.3%. This material consisted of peripheral blood, taken on day 0 of AZD1222 vaccination. The receptors come from an adult in good health. Each CDR3 is given with its conserved first and last residue. D genes are given only for firm matches. Clone size is stated in some rows and not others, as once, few, many or a class when expanded.

j_gene | v_gene | d_gene | abundance | CDR3aa | CDR3nt
TRBJ1-2 | TRBV19 | NA | few | CASSLWGNNYGYTF | TGTGCCAGTAGCCTCTGGGGGAATAACTATGGCTACACCTTC
TRBJ2-7 | TRBV5-1 | NA | NA | CASSLDIFYEQYF | TGCGCCAGCAGCCTGGACATATTCTACGAGCAGTACTTC
TRBJ2-3 | TRBV5-4 | NA | NA | CASSLDGDTQYF | TGTGCCAGCAGCTTGGATGGAGATACGCAGTATTTT
TRBJ2-7 | TRBV5-5 | NA | NA | CASSFLLPPYEQYF | TGTGCCAGCAGCTTCTTACTGCCCCCGTACGAGCAGTACTTC
TRBJ1-5 | TRBV19 | NA | NA | CASRDRGPGQPQHF | TGTGCCAGTAGGGACAGAGGCCCGGGTCAGCCCCAGCATTTT
TRBJ2-7 | TRBV9 | TRBD1 | once | CASSPPDRDYEQYF | TGTGCCAGCAGCCCCCCCGACAGGGACTACGAGCAGTACTTC
TRBJ2-1 | TRBV3-1/TRBV3-2 | TRBD2 | NA | CASSQTSAFEQFF | TGTGCCAGCAGCCAAACTAGCGCGTTTGAGCAGTTCTTC
TRBJ2-3 | TRBV10-3 | NA | NA | CAITHSSTDTQYF | TGTGCCATCACTCACAGCTCCACAGATACGCAGTATTTT
TRBJ1-2 | TRBV13 | NA | NA | CASSLGGYTF | TGTGCCAGCAGCTTGGGGGGCTACACCTTC
TRBJ1-2 | TRBV19 | NA | NA | CASSRREDYGYTF | TGTGCCAGTAGTCGTAGGGAGGACTATGGCTACACCTTC
TRBJ1-5 | TRBV6-5 | NA | NA | CASGMVSNQPQHF | TGTGCCAGCGGAATGGTTAGCAATCAGCCCCAGCATTTT
TRBJ2-6 | TRBV18 | NA | NA | CASSPQGTVSGANVLTF | TGTGCCAGCTCACCACAGGGTACTGTCTCTGGGGCCAACGTCCTGACTTTC
TRBJ2-2 | TRBV7-3 | NA | NA | CASSFIEGTGELFF | TGTGCCAGCAGCTTCATAGAGGGCACCGGGGAGCTGTTTTTT
TRBJ1-2 | TRBV9 | TRBD1 | NA | CASSSTQGAQRPGYGYTF | TGTGCCAGCAGCTCCACGCAGGGGGCGCAGCGGCCCGGCTATGGCTACACCTTC
TRBJ2-3 | TRBV28 | TRBD2 | NA | CASSHLAGGGTDTQYF | TGTGCCAGCAGCCACCTAGCGGGGGGGGGCACAGATACGCAGTATTTT
TRBJ1-2 | TRBV5-5 | NA | NA | CASSISGKSNYGYTF | TGTGCCAGCAGCATCTCAGGGAAATCTAACTATGGCTACACCTTC
TRBJ1-4 | TRBV19 | NA | NA | CASSMFPGTGKLFF | TGTGCCAGTAGTATGTTCCCAGGGACGGGAAAACTGTTTTTT
TRBJ2-1 | TRBV4-1 | TRBD2 | NA | CASSQEFGLAGGFNEQFF | TGCGCCAGCAGCCAAGAATTCGGACTAGCGGGAGGTTTCAATGAGCAGTTCTTC
TRBJ1-4 | TRBV6-5 | NA | NA | CASRMGRVPNEKLFF | TGTGCCAGCCGGATGGGGCGGGTTCCTAATGAAAAACTGTTTTTT
TRBJ1-2 | TRBV7-9 | NA | NA | CASSLHGNYGYTF | TGTGCCAGCAGCTTACACGGAAACTATGGCTACACCTTC
TRBJ2-2 | TRBV7-3 | TRBD2 | few | CASSPTAGAPGELFF | TGTGCCAGCAGCCCCACAGCGGGAGCCCCCGGGGAGCTGTTTTTT
TRBJ1-2 | TRBV5-4 | NA | NA | CASTSDSSYGYTF | TGTGCCAGCACCTCGGACAGCTCCTATGGCTACACCTTC
TRBJ2-2 | TRBV7-9 | NA | NA | CASSTLDGNTGELFF | TGTGCCAGCAGCACACTAGACGGTAACACCGGGGAGCTGTTTTTT
TRBJ1-4 | TRBV5-1 | NA | NA | CASSLGRVTANEKLFF | TGCGCCAGCAGCTTGGGAAGGGTCACAGCTAATGAAAAACTGTTTTTT
TRBJ1-6 | TRBV27 | TRBD1 | NA | CASSDPGQGQHSPLHF | TGTGCCAGCAGCGACCCGGGACAGGGTCAGCATTCACCCCTCCACTTT
TRBJ1-2 | TRBV6-5 | TRBD1 | NA | CASSYAGQGAIYGYTF | TGTGCCAGCAGTTACGCCGGGCAGGGGGCGATCTATGGCTACACCTTC